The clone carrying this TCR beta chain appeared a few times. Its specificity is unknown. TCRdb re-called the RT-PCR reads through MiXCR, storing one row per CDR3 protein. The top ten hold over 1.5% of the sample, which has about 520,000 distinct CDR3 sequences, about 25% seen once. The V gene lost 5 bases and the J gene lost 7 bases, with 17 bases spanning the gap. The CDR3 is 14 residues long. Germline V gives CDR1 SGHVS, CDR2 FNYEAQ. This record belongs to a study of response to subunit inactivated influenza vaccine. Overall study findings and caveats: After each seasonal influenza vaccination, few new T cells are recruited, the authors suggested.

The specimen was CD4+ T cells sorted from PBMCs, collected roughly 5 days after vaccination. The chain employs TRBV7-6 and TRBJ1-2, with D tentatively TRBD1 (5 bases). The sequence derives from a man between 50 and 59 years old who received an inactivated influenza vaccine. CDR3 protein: CASSPHDGAIGYTF. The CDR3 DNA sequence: TGTGCCAGCAGCCCCCATGATGGGGCAATTGGCTACACCTTC. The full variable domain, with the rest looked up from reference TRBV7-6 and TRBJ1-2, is GAGVSQSPRYKVTKRGQDVALRCDPISGHVSLYWYRQALGQGPEFLTYFNYEAQQDKSGLPNDRFSAERPEGSISTLTIQRTEQRDSAMYRCASSPHDGAIGYTFGSGTRLTVV.